The 4 T cell receptor beta chains listed next were all sequenced from one sample in a study of cytomegalovirus exposure and HLA in healthy donors. Produced via immunoSEQ multiplex PCR; TCRdb's table is partial and in-frame only. The data show 200,000 or so clones, 65% to 90% seen once. Specimen: PBMCs. The receptors were sampled from a woman under 40 in good health and CMV-seropositive.

The chain employs TRBV7-2 and TRBJ1-2; D is possibly TRBD1 (6 bases). The ends were cut back, 5 bases at V and 5 bases at J, with 21 bases in the middle. The germline gives CDR1 SGHTA, CDR2 FQGNSA. This CDR3 has 16 residues. As DNA, the CDR3 is TGTGCCAGCAGCCTACTATGGGACATCCAGCATTATGGCTACACCTTC. Amino acids: CASSLLWDIQHYGYTF.

The chain recombines TRBV27 with TRBJ2-5; D perhaps matches TRBD2 (5 bases). Trimming left V 3 bases short and J 1 base short, with 12 bases between. The CDR3 spans 15 residues. Germline CDR1 is MNHEY and CDR2 is SMNVEV (reference sequence). The CDR3 DNA is TGTGCCAGCAGTTTTCAGAGCGGACGCCAAGAGACCCAGTACTTC. It specifies CASSFQSGRQETQYF.

The chain recombines TRBV6-1 with TRBJ2-7, with 14 bases fitting TRBD2. Germline assignment: CDR1 MNHNS and CDR2 SASEGT. This CDR3 region has 15 residues. The V gene end was trimmed by 5 bases and the J gene end by 1 base; junction bases not matched to a gene: 1. DNA for the CDR3: TGTGCCAGCAGTTGGACTAGCGGGAGGTCCTACGAGCAGTACTTC. As protein: CASSWTSGRSYEQYF.

This chain uses TRBV5-1 with TRBJ2-1; 10 bases line up with TRBD2. The CDR3 spans 15 residues. J was trimmed by 9 bases and V by 4 bases; bases with no gene match: 10. Germline loops: CDR1 SGHRS, CDR2 YFSETQ. CDR3 amino acids: CASSPSGRAGSEQFF. CDR3 nucleotide sequence: TGCGCCAGCAGCCCGAGCGGGAGGGCCGGAAGTGAGCAGTTCTTC. The full variable domain, with the rest looked up from reference TRBV5-1 and TRBJ2-1, is KAGVTQTPRYLIKTRGQQVTLSCSPISGHRSVSWYQQTPGQGLQFLFEYFSETQRNKGNFPGRFSGRQFSNSRSEMNVSTLELGDSALYLCASSPSGRAGSEQFFGPGTRLTVL.